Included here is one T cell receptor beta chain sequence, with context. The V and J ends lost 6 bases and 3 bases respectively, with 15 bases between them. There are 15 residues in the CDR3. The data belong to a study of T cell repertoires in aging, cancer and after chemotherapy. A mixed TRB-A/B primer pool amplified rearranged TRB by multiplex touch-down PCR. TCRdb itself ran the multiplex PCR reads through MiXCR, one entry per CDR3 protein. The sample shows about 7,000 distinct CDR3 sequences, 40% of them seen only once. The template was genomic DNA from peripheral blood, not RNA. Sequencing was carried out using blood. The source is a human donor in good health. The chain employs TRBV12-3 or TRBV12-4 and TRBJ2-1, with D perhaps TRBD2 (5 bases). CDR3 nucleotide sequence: TGTGCCAGCAGCCCAGGCGGCGGGCGCTACAATGAGCAGTTCTTC. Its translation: CASSPGGGRYNEQFF.